Presented here are 2 T cell receptor beta chains from one specimen sequenced in a study of blood T cell repertoires in COVID-19 (dated by TCRdb to the early 2020s). Library prep was done by the immunoSEQ multiplex PCR assay. What TCRdb holds here is the immuneACCESS table cut down to in-frame rearrangements. Part of the clones is not present; checked against another copy, under half of the missing clones reflect an unresolved V gene, and the others are unexplained. This sample holds 190,000 or so clones; around four fifths were observed only once. The top ten constitute 0.9% to 0.95% of the sample. The specimen was peripheral blood. Receptors originate from a man aged 55-75 years with COVID-19, enrolled during active disease.

The chain carries TRBV27 and TRBJ1-6, with D perhaps matching TRBD1 (6 bases). CDR1 MNHEY and CDR2 SMNVEV come from the germline V gene (reference sequence). V dropped 3 bases and J dropped 10 bases, with 10 bases sitting between them. CDR3 length: 13 residues. CDR3 in DNA: TGTGCCAGCAGTTTGGCAGGGGACTCACCCCTCCACTTT. Translating it yields CASSLAGDSPLHF.

The chain links TRBV9 to TRBJ2-2; 12 positions agree with TRBD2. Losses at the gene ends were 3 bases for V and 5 bases for J; bases not matched to a gene: 5. The V gene's germline CDR1 is SGDLS and CDR2 YYNGEE. This CDR3 spans 16 amino acids. The CDR3 loop is CASSGLAGGGTGELFF. Here the CDR3 DNA reads TGTGCCAGCAGCGGCCTAGCGGGAGGGGGGACCGGGGAGCTGTTTTTT.